These 27 T cell receptor beta chains originate from one sample sequenced in a study of Tregs in tolerant kidney transplant recipients. The method was immunoSEQ multiplex PCR; TCRdb's version includes in-frame clones alone and lacks a portion of them. The data hold 68,000 or so clones, with over 80% observed a single time. Sequenced sample: CD4+ T cells from blood. The receptors stem from a human donor in good health.

The chain combines TRBV19 with TRBJ2-1, with D maybe TRBD2 (6 bases). The germline V gene encodes CDR1 LNHDA and CDR2 SQIVND (reference sequence). Trimming removed 3 bases at V and 8 bases at J, with 11 bases between. The CDR3 is made up of 13 amino acids. Written as DNA, the CDR3 is TGTGCCAGTAGTATTCGGGGGTTAGATGAGCAGTTCTTC. Amino acid sequence: CASSIRGLDEQFF.

The genes are TRBV9 and TRBJ2-7; D gene ambiguous. This CDR3 contains 13 residues. Germline V lookup: CDR1 SGDLS, CDR2 YYNGEE. The V and J ends lost 0 bases and 2 bases respectively, with 6 bases between them. The CDR3 DNA sequence: TGTGCCAGCAGCGTAGACTCGACCTACGAGCAGTACTTC. This encodes CASSVDSTYEQYF.

V is TRBV9 and J is TRBJ2-3; D not certain. Germline V gene sequence: CDR1 SGDLS, CDR2 YYNGEE. The germline V and J ends were trimmed by 1 base and 2 bases, with 8 bases remaining between them. This CDR3 comprises 14 residues. In nucleotides, the CDR3 is TGTGCCAGCAGCGTAAGCGTCCTCACAGATACGCAGTATTTT. This sequence encodes CASSVSVLTDTQYF.

The CDR3 nucleotides read TGCGCCAGCAGCCCCCGGACAGGGGGCGCGGCTGAAGCTTTCTTT. Translating it yields CASSPRTGGAAEAFF. The V call is TRBV5-1, the J call TRBJ1-1; 11 bases map to TRBD1. Germline-derived CDR1 and CDR2 are SGHRS and YFSETQ. The CDR3 is made up of 15 amino acids. Losses at the gene ends were 4 bases for V and 6 bases for J; bases not matched to a gene: 8.

The rearrangement joins TRBV29-1 to TRBJ2-5, with D perhaps TRBD2 (6 bases). The CDR3 has 12 residues. V dropped 4 bases and J dropped 6 bases, with 12 bases sitting between them. The V gene's germline CDR1 is SQVTM and CDR2 ANQGSEA. CDR3 sequence reads: CSVGVAGQTQYF. CDR3 coding DNA: TGCAGCGTTGGGGTGGCGGGACAGACCCAGTACTTC.

The chain links TRBV2 to TRBJ2-7, with D possibly matching TRBD2 (6 bases). Trimming cost V 6 bases and J 4 bases, with 16 bases left between them. CDR1 and CDR2 (germline): SNHLY, FYNNEI. The CDR3 has 14 residues. The CDR3 coding sequence is TGTGCCAGCAGACGTAGCGGATTAACTTACGAGCAGTACTTC. Amino acids: CASRRSGLTYEQYF. The full variable domain, completed using reference TRBV2 and TRBJ2-7, is EPEVTQTPSHQVTQMGQEVILRCVPISNHLYFYWYRQILGQKVEFLVSFYNNEISEKSEIFDDQFSVERPDGSNFTLKIRSTKLEDSAMYFCASRRSGLTYEQYFGPGTRLTVT.

This chain joins TRBV5-1 and TRBJ1-1; a weak D match, TRBD1 (6 bases). CDR1 and CDR2 (germline): SGHRS, YFSETQ. Trimming left V 0 bases short and J 10 bases short, with 13 bases between. CDR3 size: 13 residues. DNA for the CDR3: TGCGCCAGCAGCTTGGGGCAGGGGATTCGAGCTTTCTTT. This sequence encodes CASSLGQGIRAFF.

The V call is TRBV19, the J call TRBJ1-1; D is unresolved. The CDR3 is 13 residues long. V was pared by 6 bases and J by 1 base, with 9 bases between. CDR1 and CDR2 (germline): LNHDA, SQIVND (reference sequence). CDR3: CASSATRNTEAFF. As DNA, the CDR3 is TGTGCCAGTAGCGCGACACGGAACACTGAAGCTTTCTTT.

The chain uses TRBV19 and TRBJ1-4, with 7 bases matching TRBD1. V trimming: 3 bases; J trimming: 8 bases; junction bases outside the gene matches: 3. The CDR3 covers 13 residues. Germline V gives CDR1 LNHDA, CDR2 SQIVND (reference sequence). This chain's CDR3 is CASSMDRREKLFF. The CDR3 DNA reads TGTGCCAGTAGTATGGACAGGCGAGAAAAACTGTTTTTT.

The chain has TRBV7-9 and TRBJ2-1; the D gene could be TRBD1 or TRBD2 (6 bases each). The CDR3 has 16 amino acids. The germline gives CDR1 SEHNR, CDR2 FQNEAQ (reference sequence). V dropped 4 bases and J dropped 9 bases, with 22 bases sitting between them. The CDR3 protein is CASSSSWGARGSEQFF. The CDR3 DNA is TGTGCCAGCAGCTCTAGTTGGGGGGCGCGGGGCAGTGAGCAGTTCTTC.

The V gene is TRBV30, the J gene TRBJ1-2, with TRBD1 matching 8 bases. From germline, CDR1 is GTSNPN and CDR2 SVGIG (reference sequence). Germline trimming cut 4 bases from V and 6 bases from J; bases unmatched to any gene: 10. This CDR3 comprises 14 residues. The CDR3 reads CAWNRGQALDGYTF. CDR3 in DNA: TGTGCCTGGAATCGGGGACAGGCTTTGGATGGCTACACCTTC. The whole variable domain, remainder taken from reference TRBV30 and TRBJ1-2, is SQTIHQWPATLVQPVGSPLSLECTVEGTSNPNLYWYRQAAGRGLQLLFYSVGIGQISSEVPQNLSASRPQDRQFILSSKKLLLSDSGFYLCAWNRGQALDGYTFGSGTRLTVV.

This clone was picked up one time. The V call is TRBV7-2, the J call TRBJ2-5, with a tentative D call TRBD2 (6 bases). Between the trimmed V and J ends, which lost 5 bases and 1 base, there was a span of 14 bases. The length of the CDR3 is 15 residues. In germline, CDR1 is SGHTA, CDR2 FQGNSA. The CDR3 region is CASSRPGTFQETQYF. The CDR3 region has the DNA TGTGCCAGCAGCCGACCCGGGACTTTCCAAGAGACCCAGTACTTC. Based on the CDR3 plus reference TRBV7-2 and TRBJ2-5, the full variable domain is GAGVSQSPSNKVTEKGKDVELRCDPISGHTALYWYRQSLGQGLEFLIYFQGNSAPDKSGLPSDRFSAERTGGSVSTLTIQRTQQEDSAVYLCASSRPGTFQETQYFGPGTRLLVL.

The chain uses TRBV2 and TRBJ2-3, with a tentative D call TRBD2 (7 bases). Trimming removed 6 bases at V and 1 base at J, with 14 bases between. The CDR3 spans 15 residues. The V gene's germline CDR1 is SNHLY and CDR2 FYNNEI. For the CDR3, the DNA is TGTGCCAGCAGAGAGCGGGACATCGGCACAGATACGCAGTATTTT. This encodes CASRERDIGTDTQYF.

The chain has TRBV5-6 and TRBJ1-3, with D perhaps matching TRBD1 (6 bases). The CDR3 contains 16 residues. V was pared by 3 bases and J by 0 bases, with 13 bases between. In germline, CDR1 is SGHDT, CDR2 YYEEEE. In nucleotides, the CDR3 is TGTGCCAGCAGCTACCGGACAGTGAGCTCTGGAAACACCATATATTTT. The encoded protein is CASSYRTVSSGNTIYF. Supplemented by reference TRBV5-6 and TRBJ1-3, the full variable domain reads DAGVTQSPTHLIKTRGQQVTLRCSPKSGHDTVSWYQQALGQGPQFIFQYYEEEERQRGNFPDRFSGHQFPNYSSELNVNALLLGDSALYLCASSYRTVSSGNTIYFGEGSWLTVV.

The CDR3 DNA follows: TGCGCCAGCAGCCAAGGGGGCCGGGGGGGGTCTAATGAAAAACTGTTTTTT. This translates into CASSQGGRGGSNEKLFF. The V and J genes are TRBV4-3 and TRBJ1-4, with TRBD1 as a possible D gene (5 bases). V shed 1 base and J shed 3 bases, with 15 bases lying between them. This CDR3 region has 17 residues. Germline CDR1 reads LGHNA; CDR2 reads YSLEER.

This clone was detected a few times. The rearrangement links TRBV7-8 to TRBJ1-1; a possible D gene is TRBD1 (5 bases). Trimming removed 4 bases at V and 5 bases at J, with 17 bases between. The V gene's germline CDR1 is SGHVS and CDR2 FQNEAQ. There are 15 residues in the CDR3. The CDR3 DNA reads TGTGCCAGCAGCTCCCCTAGGGCAGGGAGGACTGAAGCTTTCTTT. Amino acid sequence: CASSSPRAGRTEAFF.

The chain combines TRBV9 with TRBJ1-3; 7 bases are a match to TRBD1. With V trimmed by 0 bases and J by 2 bases, 8 bases remained unmatched. Per germline, CDR1 SGDLS and CDR2 YYNGEE. The CDR3 totals 17 residues. This chain's CDR3 is CASSVGRGRSTGNTIYF. CDR3 in DNA: TGTGCCAGCAGCGTAGGGAGGGGGCGGTCCACTGGAAACACCATATATTTT.

This clone has a single count. This chain joins TRBV4-3 and TRBJ2-5; 11 bases line up with TRBD1. V shed 1 base, J shed 4 bases, and the junction held 8 bases outside the gene matches. This CDR3 is built from 17 residues. The germline V gene has CDR1 LGHNA and CDR2 YSLEER. The CDR3 spells CASSQGGQGAFGETQYF. The CDR3 bases are TGCGCCAGCAGCCAAGGCGGACAGGGGGCTTTCGGAGAGACCCAGTACTTC.

J is TRBJ2-3 and V is TRBV18, with 7 bases fitting TRBD2. V lost 3 bases to trimming and J lost 2 bases; unmatched junction nucleotides: 2. The germline V gene encodes CDR1 KGHSH and CDR2 LQKENI. This CDR3 has 14 residues. CDR3 nucleotides: TGTGCCAGCTCACCCAGCGGGGCCACAGATACGCAGTATTTT. Its translation: CASSPSGATDTQYF.

This sequence joins TRBV6-1 and TRBJ1-5, with 9 positions matching TRBD1. The CDR3 length is 18 residues. Per germline, CDR1 MNHNS and CDR2 SASEGT. The V and J ends lost 0 bases and 11 bases, in that order; junction bases with no gene match: 17. The CDR3 DNA reads TGTGCCAGCAGTGAAGCGTGGGGGGGACAGGGATTTGTTTTGGCCCAGCATTTT. This translates into CASSEAWGGQGFVLAQHF.

The chain is built from TRBV19 and TRBJ2-7, with D perhaps TRBD1 (6 bases). From germline, CDR1 is LNHDA and CDR2 SQIVND (reference sequence). The CDR3 is made up of 14 amino acids. V was trimmed by 5 bases and J by 2 bases, leaving 13 bases between them. The CDR3 DNA reads TGTGCCAGTAGTCTCCGCAGGGGCGCCTACGAGCAGTACTTC. It yields the protein CASSLRRGAYEQYF.

The rearrangement links TRBV7-3 to TRBJ1-5; 10 positions match TRBD1. The ends lost 3 bases at V and 7 bases at J; junction bases unmatched: 9. CDR1 and CDR2 (germline): SGHTA, FQGTGA. The length of the CDR3 is 16 residues. As DNA, the CDR3 is TGTGCCAGCAGCTTGAGGGACAGGGGATGGGGCCAGCCCCAGCATTTT. It encodes CASSLRDRGWGQPQHF.

The chain uses TRBV5-1 and TRBJ2-2; D could derive from TRBD1 or TRBD2 (5 bases each). CDR1 is SGHRS and CDR2 is YFSETQ in the germline V gene. This CDR3 spans 14 amino acids. V shed 6 bases and J shed 4 bases, with 13 bases lying between them. The CDR3 here is CASNKPGTTGELFF. CDR3 nucleotides: TGCGCCAGCAATAAGCCGGGGACCACCGGGGAGCTGTTTTTT.

The chain recombines TRBV10-3 with TRBJ2-7; possibly TRBD2 for D (5 bases). The germline CDR1 and CDR2 sequences are ENHRY and SYGVKD. Between the trimmed V and J ends, which lost 0 bases and 5 bases, there was a span of 14 bases. The CDR3 loop spans 15 amino acids. CDR3 protein: CAISESAAGVDEQYF. In nucleotides, the CDR3 is TGTGCCATCAGTGAGTCGGCTGCCGGGGTGGACGAGCAGTACTTC.

The CDR3 region is CASGRDTNYGYTF. CDR3 DNA: TGTGCCAGCGGACGGGACACTAACTATGGCTACACCTTC. V and J are TRBV6-5 and TRBJ1-2; D possibly corresponds to TRBD1 (6 bases). The V gene's germline CDR1 is MNHEY and CDR2 SVGAGI. V was shortened by 8 bases and J by 0 bases, with 10 bases between the two germline ends. The CDR3 extends over 13 amino acids.

The CDR3 here is CASSFGSDGTDTQYF. In DNA, the CDR3 is TGTGCCAGCAGCTTTGGGAGCGACGGCACAGATACGCAGTATTTT. The chain employs TRBV5-6 and TRBJ2-3, with D tentatively TRBD2 (5 bases). V was trimmed by 2 bases and J by 1 base, leaving 11 bases between them. Germline CDR1 SGHDT, CDR2 YYEEEE. This CDR3 comprises 15 residues.

The chain has TRBV5-1 and TRBJ2-7; D is perhaps TRBD1 or TRBD2 (5 bases each). V was trimmed by 5 bases and J by 7 bases, leaving 19 bases between them. The CDR3 runs 14 residues. CDR1 is SGHRS, CDR2 YFSETQ, per germline. The CDR3 DNA reads TGCGCCAGCAGTGTAGGGGATTCCGGCGGGGAGCAGTACTTC. Amino acid sequence: CASSVGDSGGEQYF.